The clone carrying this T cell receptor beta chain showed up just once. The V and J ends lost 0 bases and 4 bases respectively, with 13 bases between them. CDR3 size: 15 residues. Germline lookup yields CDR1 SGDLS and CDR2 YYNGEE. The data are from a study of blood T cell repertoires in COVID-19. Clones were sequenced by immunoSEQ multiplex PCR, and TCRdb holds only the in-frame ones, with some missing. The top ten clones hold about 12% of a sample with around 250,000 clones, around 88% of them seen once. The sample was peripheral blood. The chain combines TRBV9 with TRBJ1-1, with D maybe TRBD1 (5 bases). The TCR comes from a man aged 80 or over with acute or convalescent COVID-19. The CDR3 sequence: CASSVDGGMSTEAFF. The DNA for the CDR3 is TGTGCCAGCAGCGTAGATGGGGGGATGAGCACTGAAGCTTTCTTT.